This T cell receptor (beta chain) was obtained from a study of cytomegalovirus exposure and HLA in healthy donors. Overall study findings and caveats: Cytomegalovirus-associated status was assigned to 150 to 200 TCR beta chains. Subsequent analysis revealed that first-cohort TCR clusters tended to co-occur in the 110 or so validation repertoires. For cytomegalovirus status, the classifier reportedly gave diagnoses with high specificity and sensitivity.

TCRdb keeps only in-frame clones here, not all; method: immunoSEQ multiplex PCR. The table has 150,000 to 200,000 clones, approximately 89% seen once; the top ten hold 10% to 13%. Germline values: CDR1 MNHNS, CDR2 SASEGT. V lost 4 bases, J lost 1 base, and 2 bases stayed unmatched. The CDR3 extends over 14 amino acids. The donors belonged to the approximately 120-subject validation cohort, separate from the roughly 700-subject first cohort. A remark on this clone: Its antigen is as yet unknown.

This chain joins TRBV6-1 and TRBJ2-5; the match to TRBD1 covers 8 bases. Input material: PBMCs. The TCR originated in a woman in her late teens or twenties in good health and CMV-seropositive. CDR3 sequence: CASSGTGPQETQYF. As DNA, the CDR3 is TGTGCCAGCAGTGGGACAGGGCCCCAAGAGACCCAGTACTTC.